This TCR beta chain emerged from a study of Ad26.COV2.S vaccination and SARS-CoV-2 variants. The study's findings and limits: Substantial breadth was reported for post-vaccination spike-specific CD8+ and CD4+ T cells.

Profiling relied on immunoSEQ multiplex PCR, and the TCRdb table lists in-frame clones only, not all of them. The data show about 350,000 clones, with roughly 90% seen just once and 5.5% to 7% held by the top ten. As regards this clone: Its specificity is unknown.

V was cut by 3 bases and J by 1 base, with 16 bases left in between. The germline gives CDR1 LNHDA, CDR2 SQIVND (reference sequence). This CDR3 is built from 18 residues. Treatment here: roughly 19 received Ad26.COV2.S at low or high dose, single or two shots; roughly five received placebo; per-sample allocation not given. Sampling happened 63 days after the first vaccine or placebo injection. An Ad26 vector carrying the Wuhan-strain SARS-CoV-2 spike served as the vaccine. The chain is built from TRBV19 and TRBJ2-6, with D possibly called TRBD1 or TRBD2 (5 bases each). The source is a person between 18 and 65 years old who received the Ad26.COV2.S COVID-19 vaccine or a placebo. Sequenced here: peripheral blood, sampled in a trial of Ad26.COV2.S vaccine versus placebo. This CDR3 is CASSIGTVLSSGANVLTF. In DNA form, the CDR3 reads TGTGCCAGTAGTATCGGGACGGTCTTATCGTCTGGGGCCAACGTCCTGACTTTC.